The 21 T cell receptor beta chains below were found in one sample sequenced in a study of blood T cell repertoires in COVID-19. Sequencing used immunoSEQ multiplex PCR; TCRdb keeps in-frame clones, though not all of them. The table has 220,000 or so clones, roughly 80% seen once. The sequencing input was peripheral blood. These receptors came from a woman aged 55-70 years who had recovered from COVID-19.

The V and J genes are TRBV13 and TRBJ2-7; 7 bases fit TRBD1. J gave up 6 bases and V 5 bases, and 7 bases lay outside the gene matches. The CDR3 spans 13 residues. Germline CDR1 reads PRHDT; CDR2 reads FYEKMQ (reference sequence). DNA for the CDR3: TGTGCCAGCAGCCCGATGGACAGGACCGAGCAGTACTTC. Protein: CASSPMDRTEQYF.

This clone was counted once. V and J are TRBV5-1 and TRBJ1-6, with 8 positions matching TRBD1. CDR1 and CDR2 (germline): SGHRS, YFSETQ. The CDR3 spans 15 residues. Trimming took 4 bases from V and 6 from J; bases not matched to a gene: 6. The DNA for the CDR3 is TGCGCCAGCAGCGGCGGACAGGGCAGTAATTCACCCCTCCACTTT. Translation gives CASSGGQGSNSPLHF.

The gene calls are TRBV5-1 and TRBJ2-5, with D maybe TRBD2 (6 bases). V was trimmed by 0 bases and J by 5 bases, leaving 14 bases between them. The CDR3 runs 15 residues. Germline V lookup: CDR1 SGHRS, CDR2 YFSETQ. CDR3 sequence (DNA): TGCGCCAGCAGCTTGGAAGGAGGGGTTGGTGAGACCCAGTACTTC. Translating it yields CASSLEGGVGETQYF.

This chain links TRBV6-5 with TRBJ2-1, with D perhaps TRBD1 (6 bases). The V end lost 6 bases, the J end lost 0 bases, and 12 bases lay between the germline ends. The germline gives CDR1 MNHEY, CDR2 SVGAGI. The CDR3 extends over 15 amino acids. CDR3 in amino acids: CASRGQGSSYNEQFF. The DNA for the CDR3 is TGTGCCAGCAGGGGGCAGGGGAGCTCCTACAATGAGCAGTTCTTC.

The genes are TRBV4-2 and TRBJ2-2; 12 positions agree with TRBD2. This CDR3 is built from 19 residues. CDR1 LGHNA and CDR2 YNFKEQ come from the germline V gene. V shed 0 bases and J 6 bases; nucleotides not matched to a gene: 11. The CDR3 here is CASSQDPPLAGGLAGELFF. The CDR3 region has the DNA TGTGCCAGCAGCCAAGATCCCCCACTAGCGGGGGGCCTGGCCGGGGAGCTGTTTTTT.

The gene calls are TRBV3-1 (or the pseudogene TRBV3-2) and TRBJ2-2; TRBD2 is a possible D gene (6 bases). The CDR3 runs 13 residues. Trimming removed 8 bases from V and 0 bases from J, with 7 bases in between. Germline CDR1 LGHDT, CDR2 YNNKEL (reference sequence). CDR3 residues: CASAGPNTGELFF. CDR3 bases: TGTGCCAGCGCGGGGCCGAACACCGGGGAGCTGTTTTTT.

The chain carries TRBV12-3 or TRBV12-4 and TRBJ2-7; weak D call: TRBD2 (5 bases). The CDR3 contains 13 residues. Trimming removed 6 bases from V and 5 bases from J, with 14 bases in between. CDR3 DNA: TGTGCCAGCAGCTCCGGGCCCGGGGACGAGCAGTACTTC. Translating it yields CASSSGPGDEQYF.

This chain connects TRBV3-1 (or the pseudogene TRBV3-2) to TRBJ2-5; D not certain. The CDR3 extends over 14 amino acids. The germline CDR1 and CDR2 sequences are LGHDT and YNNKEL (reference sequence). V was trimmed by 0 bases and J by 7 bases, leaving 12 bases between them. CDR3 coding DNA: TGTGCCAGCAGCCAAGATCCTAGTGCTAGGACCCAGTACTTC. Its protein is CASSQDPSARTQYF.

The rearrangement links TRBV7-2 to TRBJ1-1; no clear D gene. V was trimmed by 4 bases and J by 0 bases, leaving 9 bases between them. CDR1 is SGHTA, CDR2 FQGNSA, per germline. The CDR3 covers 14 residues. CDR3 residues: CASSSNSLNTEAFF. Written as DNA, the CDR3 is TGTGCCAGCAGCTCGAACAGCCTGAACACTGAAGCTTTCTTT. Full variable domain (rest looked up from reference TRBV7-2 and TRBJ1-1): GAGVSQSPSNKVTEKGKDVELRCDPISGHTALYWYRQSLGQGLEFLIYFQGNSAPDKSGLPSDRFSAERTGGSVSTLTIQRTQQEDSAVYLCASSSNSLNTEAFFGQGTRLTVV.

This chain connects TRBV6-1 to TRBJ1-2, with D perhaps TRBD1 (6 bases). Per germline, CDR1 MNHNS and CDR2 SASEGT. V lost 4 bases and J lost 0, with 15 bases in between. This CDR3 has 16 residues. CDR3 loop: CASSATRTAANYGYTF. The CDR3 DNA reads as TGTGCCAGCAGTGCCACTAGGACAGCAGCTAACTATGGCTACACCTTC.

V gene TRBV19 combines with J gene TRBJ1-4; 7 bases fit TRBD1. The CDR3 is 15 residues long. After removal of 1 base from V and 4 bases from J, the junction contained 3 bases not matched to a gene. Germline CDR1 and CDR2: LNHDA and SQIVND (reference sequence). Written as DNA, the CDR3 is TGTGCCAGTAGTATAGGACAGGGATTTAATGAAAAACTGTTTTTT. Translated: CASSIGQGFNEKLFF.

This CDR3 is CASSLGWAGVALDTQYF. The CDR3, as DNA: TGTGCCAGCAGCTTAGGATGGGCAGGGGTGGCGTTGGATACGCAGTATTTT. The J gene is TRBJ2-3, the V gene TRBV7-9, with a possible D match to TRBD1 (6 bases). CDR3 length: 17 amino acids. Germline values: CDR1 SEHNR, CDR2 FQNEAQ (reference sequence). V was clipped by 1 base and J by 6 bases, with 20 bases between them.

This clone was detected only once. This chain joins TRBV12-5 and TRBJ1-2, with TRBD1 as a possible D gene (5 bases). Looked up from germline, CDR1 is LGHNT and CDR2 is FRNRAP. Trimming stripped 2 bases from V and 5 bases from J, with 15 bases between. CDR3 length: 15 amino acids. The CDR3: CASGLPITGGYGYTF. Written as DNA, the CDR3 is TGTGCTAGTGGTTTGCCCATCACTGGGGGGTATGGCTACACCTTC.

This clone is a singleton in its sample. V usage is TRBV6-5 and J usage is TRBJ2-3, with a possible D match to TRBD2 (5 bases). V gave up 5 bases and J gave up 0 bases, with 9 bases separating them. This CDR3 spans 14 amino acids. Germline CDR1 MNHEY, CDR2 SVGAGI. The CDR3: CASSIGDSTDTQYF. The CDR3 DNA is TGTGCCAGCAGTATCGGGGATAGCACAGATACGCAGTATTTT.

V gene TRBV6-2 or TRBV6-3 combines with J gene TRBJ2-7; 10 bases align to TRBD1. After removal of 2 bases from V and 6 bases from J, the junction contained 10 bases not matched to a gene. Germline V CDR1 and CDR2: MNHEY, SVGEGT. This CDR3 region has 16 residues. CDR3 in amino acids: CASSYKLRDRGSEQYF. The CDR3, as DNA: TGTGCCAGCAGTTACAAACTACGGGACAGGGGTTCCGAGCAGTACTTC.

V usage is TRBV27 and J usage is TRBJ2-1; TRBD2 matches 9 bases. The CDR3 is made up of 15 amino acids. Trimming at V came to 2 bases and at J to 3 bases, leaving 2 bases not matched to a gene. CDR1 MNHEY and CDR2 SMNVEV come from the germline V gene (reference sequence). CDR3 protein: CASSLSGGNYNEQFF. DNA of the CDR3: TGTGCCAGCAGTTTAAGCGGGGGGAACTACAATGAGCAGTTCTTC.

The chain is built from TRBV18 and TRBJ2-7; 8 bases agree with TRBD1. Trimming at V came to 6 bases and at J to 6 bases, leaving 13 bases not matched to a gene. This CDR3 is 15 amino acids long. Germline-derived CDR1 and CDR2 are KGHSH and LQKENI. CDR3: CASSLSQGAEGEQYF. The CDR3 DNA reads as TGTGCCAGCTCCTTAAGTCAGGGGGCGGAAGGCGAGCAGTACTTC.

Worth noting for this clone: The identical CDR3 is also encoded by other nucleotide sequences in the sample. This sequence joins TRBV5-1 and TRBJ1-1; D is perhaps TRBD1 (5 bases). The CDR3 is 14 residues long. Germline-derived CDR1 and CDR2 are SGHRS and YFSETQ. Trimming removed 0 bases at V and 8 bases at J, with 14 bases between. The CDR3 DNA reads TGCGCCAGCAGCTTGGCGTCTCAGGGCACCGAAGCTTTCTTT. Protein: CASSLASQGTEAFF.

The rearrangement joins TRBV6-6 to TRBJ2-7; maybe TRBD2 (5 bases). Trimming pared 5 bases from V and 2 bases from J, leaving 7 bases between. Germline loops: CDR1 MNHNY, CDR2 SVGAGI (reference sequence). The CDR3 runs 12 residues. In DNA form, the CDR3 reads TGTGCCAGCAGTCATAGCGCCTACGAGCAGTACTTC. Residues: CASSHSAYEQYF.

This clone was counted a single time. The chain carries TRBV9 and TRBJ2-7, with 10 bases fitting TRBD1. The CDR3 loop spans 15 amino acids. Trimming cost V 0 bases and J 5 bases; bases outside gene matches: 5. Germline CDR1 and CDR2: SGDLS and YYNGEE. CDR3 sequence: CASSVGSGTGDEQYF. CDR3 DNA: TGTGCCAGCAGCGTAGGTTCGGGGACAGGGGACGAGCAGTACTTC.

This clone appeared once. The chain has TRBV6-5 and TRBJ2-1; TRBD1 is a possible D gene (5 bases). CDR3 length equals 14 residues. Trimming shortened V by 6 bases and J by 8 bases, and 17 bases separated the two germline ends. Germline V gene data show CDR1 as MNHEY and CDR2 as SVGAGI. The CDR3 nucleotides read TGTGCCAGCAGGGACATATTTAGGGTGGATGAGCAGTTCTTC. Translating gives CASRDIFRVDEQFF.